This T cell receptor (beta chain) was profiled in a study of long-term antiretroviral therapy in people with HIV. Overall study results and limits: Blood was collected between the mid-2000s and the late 2010s, possibly under older ART regimens. HIV repertoire CDR3 lengths ranged less widely than those of controls.

Between the trimmed V and J ends, which lost 6 bases and 6 bases, there was a span of 9 bases. This CDR3 is 10 amino acids long. Germline V CDR1 and CDR2: DFQATT, SNEGSKA (reference sequence). Running of the v3.0 immunoSEQ assay took place at survey level. What sequencing targeted per sample was about 40,000-55,000 T-cell genomes. Data came from immunoSEQ multiplex PCR; TCRdb stores just in-frame clones and leaves some out. The sample includes around 27,000 clones, 88% seen only once; the top ten take roughly 5.3%. A minimum of one pre-ART and two post-ART PBMC samples existed for each donor. As to this clone: What it recognizes is unknown.

V gene TRBV20-1 combines with J gene TRBJ2-7; D is perhaps TRBD2 (6 bases). This clonotype was obtained from a man younger than 40 with HIV. The sequenced sample was unsorted PBMCs, obtained roughly 4.5 years after starting antiretroviral therapy. The DNA of the CDR3 is TGCAGTGCGGGGACTGGCGAGCAGTACTTC. It translates to CSAGTGEQYF.